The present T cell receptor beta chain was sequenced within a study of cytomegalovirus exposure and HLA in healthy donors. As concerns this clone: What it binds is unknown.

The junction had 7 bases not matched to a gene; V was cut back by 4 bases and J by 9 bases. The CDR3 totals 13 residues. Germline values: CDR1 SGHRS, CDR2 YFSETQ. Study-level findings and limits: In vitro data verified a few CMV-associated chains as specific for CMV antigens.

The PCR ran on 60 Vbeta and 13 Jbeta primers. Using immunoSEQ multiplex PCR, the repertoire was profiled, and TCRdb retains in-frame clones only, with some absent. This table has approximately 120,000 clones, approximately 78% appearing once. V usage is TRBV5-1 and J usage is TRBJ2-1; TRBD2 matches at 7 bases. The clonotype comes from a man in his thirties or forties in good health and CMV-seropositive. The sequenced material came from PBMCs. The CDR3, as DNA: TGCGCCAGCAGCCCGGGGACTATAATTGAGCAGTTCTTC. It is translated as CASSPGTIIEQFF.